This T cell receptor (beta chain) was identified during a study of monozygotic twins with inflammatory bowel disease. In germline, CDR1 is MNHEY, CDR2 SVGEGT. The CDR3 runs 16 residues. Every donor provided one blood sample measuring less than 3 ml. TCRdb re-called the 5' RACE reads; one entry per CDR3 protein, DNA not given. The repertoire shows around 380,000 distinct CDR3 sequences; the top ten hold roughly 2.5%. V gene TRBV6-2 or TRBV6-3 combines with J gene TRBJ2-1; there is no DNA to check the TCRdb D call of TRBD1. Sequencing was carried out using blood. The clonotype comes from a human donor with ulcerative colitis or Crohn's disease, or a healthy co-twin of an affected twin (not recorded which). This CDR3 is CASSLSRDRMVNEQFF.